This paragraph covers one TCR beta chain sequence. The observed sequence ends 3 residues before the CDR3 terminus, with the missing tail filled in from the germline J gene. These data belong to a study of T cells in women clearing cervical HPV infection. Overall study: Controls' single incident HPV16 infection cleared within 12 months without precancer. Controls gave blood once infection was undetectable; cases at lesion identification.

Germline V CDR1 and CDR2: SNHLY, FYNNEI. Trimming removed 9 bases at V and 1 base at J, with 16 bases between. The CDR3 is 15 residues long. Average input was around 1,200 ng genomic DNA for immunoSEQ TCR beta CDR3 amplification. This table comes from immunoSEQ multiplex PCR, and its TCRdb copy is limited to in-frame clones, with some not included. This listing includes under 20,000 clones. What was sequenced was blood buffy coat. This sequence originates from a woman between 18 and 69 years old with a cervical HPV16 infection that either progressed to CIN3+ or cleared (not recorded which). V and J are TRBV2 and TRBJ2-4; a weak D match, TRBD2 (6 bases). The CDR3 protein is CASTWGESAKNIQYF. The CDR3 DNA, read in part, is TGTGCCAGTACGTGGGGGGAGTCGGCCAAAAACATT.